These T cell receptor beta chains were read from a single sample in a study of cytomegalovirus exposure and HLA in healthy donors. Clones were sequenced by immunoSEQ multiplex PCR, and TCRdb holds only the in-frame ones, with some missing. The table shows 90,000 to 140,000 clones, with roughly three quarters occurring only once. Sequenced input: PBMCs. All receptors come from a man younger than 45 in good health and CMV-seronegative. CDR3s include the opening cysteine and the closing phenylalanine or tryptophan. The D gene is left open where the match is weak. Expanded clones get a size class; other rows say once, few or many, or leave the size out.

abundance: NA
d_gene: TRBD1
j_gene: TRBJ1-5
v_gene: TRBV28
CDR3aa: CASSPHLQGAPSQPQHF
CDR3nt: TGTGCCAGCAGTCCCCATTTACAGGGGGCTCCCAGTCAGCCCCAGCATTTT

abundance: few
d_gene: TRBD1
j_gene: TRBJ2-1
v_gene: TRBV5-1
CDR3aa: CASSSPRQGAAEQFF
CDR3nt: TGCGCCAGCAGCTCTCCCCGACAGGGGGCAGCTGAGCAGTTCTTC

abundance: NA
d_gene: NA
j_gene: TRBJ1-1
v_gene: TRBV10-3
CDR3aa: CAISDPTRGTNTEAFF
CDR3nt: TGTGCCATCAGTGACCCGACAAGAGGGACAAACACTGAAGCTTTCTTT

abundance: few
d_gene: TRBD2
j_gene: TRBJ2-1
v_gene: TRBV14
CDR3aa: CASSQSSGLNEQFF
CDR3nt: TGTGCCAGCAGCCAATCTAGCGGGCTAAATGAGCAGTTCTTC

abundance: NA
d_gene: NA
j_gene: TRBJ1-5
v_gene: TRBV5-8
CDR3aa: CASSLEAGVISNQPQHF
CDR3nt: TGTGCCAGCAGCTTGGAGGCGGGAGTCATAAGCAATCAGCCCCAGCATTTT

abundance: NA
d_gene: NA
j_gene: TRBJ1-5
v_gene: TRBV5-6
CDR3aa: CASSAGRLSNQPQHF
CDR3nt: TGTGCCAGCAGCGCGGGACGGCTTAGCAATCAGCCCCAGCATTTT

abundance: NA
d_gene: NA
j_gene: TRBJ2-5
v_gene: TRBV28
CDR3aa: CASEGTETQYF
CDR3nt: TGTGCCAGCGAGGGTACAGAGACCCAGTACTTC

abundance: NA
d_gene: NA
j_gene: TRBJ2-7
v_gene: TRBV2
CDR3aa: CARRDSSSYEQYF
CDR3nt: TGTGCCAGACGGGACTCAAGCTCCTACGAGCAGTACTTC

abundance: NA
d_gene: NA
j_gene: TRBJ2-1
v_gene: TRBV27
CDR3aa: CASRRGGPNNEQFF
CDR3nt: TGTGCCAGCAGGCGGGGAGGCCCGAACAATGAGCAGTTCTTC

abundance: NA
d_gene: TRBD2
j_gene: TRBJ2-2
v_gene: TRBV5-5
CDR3aa: CASSRPGEGVTGELFF
CDR3nt: TGTGCCAGCAGCCGGCCGGGGGAGGGAGTCACCGGGGAGCTGTTTTTT

abundance: NA
d_gene: NA
j_gene: TRBJ2-1
v_gene: TRBV19
CDR3aa: CASSLGWNEQFF
CDR3nt: TGTGCCAGTAGTCTCGGGTGGAATGAGCAGTTCTTC

abundance: NA
d_gene: TRBD2
j_gene: TRBJ2-1
v_gene: TRBV4-2
CDR3aa: CASSQDSGSRDEQFF
CDR3nt: TGTGCCAGCAGCCAAGATAGCGGGAGTAGGGATGAGCAGTTCTTC

abundance: NA
d_gene: NA
j_gene: TRBJ1-4
v_gene: TRBV27
CDR3aa: CASSLFQPTGKLFF
CDR3nt: TGTGCCAGCTCCCTTTTTCAACCCACCGGGAAACTGTTTTTT

abundance: few
d_gene: NA
j_gene: TRBJ1-6
v_gene: TRBV29-1
CDR3aa: CSVSEGLENSPLHF
CDR3nt: TGCAGCGTTTCGGAGGGGTTAGAGAATTCACCCCTCCACTTT

abundance: NA
d_gene: NA
j_gene: TRBJ2-1
v_gene: TRBV7-9
CDR3aa: CASSHMTASSYNEQFF
CDR3nt: TGTGCCAGCAGCCACATGACGGCTAGCTCCTACAATGAGCAGTTCTTC

abundance: NA
d_gene: NA
j_gene: TRBJ2-7
v_gene: TRBV5-6
CDR3aa: CASTGQHYEQYF
CDR3nt: TGTGCCAGCACCGGACAGCACTACGAGCAGTACTTC

abundance: NA
d_gene: TRBD1
j_gene: TRBJ2-7
v_gene: TRBV11-2
CDR3aa: CASSVWGNGQGAYEQYF
CDR3nt: TGTGCCAGCAGCGTATGGGGCAACGGGCAGGGGGCCTACGAGCAGTACTTC

abundance: NA
d_gene: NA
j_gene: TRBJ2-1
v_gene: TRBV5-6
CDR3aa: CASSSGTNNEQFF
CDR3nt: TGTGCCAGCAGTTCCGGGACAAACAATGAGCAGTTCTTC

abundance: NA
d_gene: TRBD1
j_gene: TRBJ1-1
v_gene: TRBV7-9
CDR3aa: CASSRGQEIEAFF
CDR3nt: TGTGCCAGCAGCCGGGGACAGGAGATTGAAGCTTTCTTT

abundance: few
d_gene: NA
j_gene: TRBJ2-5
v_gene: TRBV5-8
CDR3aa: CASSLFPAGDQETQYF
CDR3nt: TGTGCCAGCAGCTTGTTCCCTGCAGGGGACCAAGAGACCCAGTACTTC

abundance: few
d_gene: TRBD1
j_gene: TRBJ2-2
v_gene: TRBV25-1
CDR3aa: CASRGGQGGVTGELFF
CDR3nt: TGTGCCAGCAGAGGAGGACAGGGCGGAGTAACCGGGGAGCTGTTTTTT

abundance: NA
d_gene: NA
j_gene: TRBJ2-7
v_gene: TRBV28
CDR3aa: CASTQSGTGSYEQYF
CDR3nt: TGTGCCAGCACCCAATCCGGAACAGGGTCCTACGAGCAGTACTTC

abundance: NA
d_gene: NA
j_gene: TRBJ2-7
v_gene: TRBV5-1
CDR3aa: CASSLDAQSLSYEQYF
CDR3nt: TGCGCCAGCAGCTTGGATGCGCAAAGCCTCTCCTACGAGCAGTACTTC

abundance: NA
d_gene: NA
j_gene: TRBJ1-1
v_gene: TRBV9
CDR3aa: CASSVRGDTEAFF
CDR3nt: TGTGCCAGCAGCGTAAGGGGTGACACTGAAGCTTTCTTT

abundance: NA
d_gene: TRBD1
j_gene: TRBJ2-7
v_gene: TRBV14
CDR3aa: CASSLQWGQGSVEQYF
CDR3nt: TGTGCCAGCAGCCTTCAATGGGGACAGGGGTCTGTCGAGCAGTACTTC

abundance: few
d_gene: TRBD1
j_gene: TRBJ2-5
v_gene: TRBV11-2
CDR3aa: CASSFTGASGETQYF
CDR3nt: TGTGCCAGCAGCTTTACAGGGGCATCAGGGGAGACCCAGTACTTC

abundance: NA
d_gene: TRBD2
j_gene: TRBJ2-3
v_gene: TRBV30
CDR3aa: CAWSLAGGSTDTQYF
CDR3nt: TGTGCCTGGAGTCTAGCGGGAGGTAGCACAGATACGCAGTATTTT

abundance: NA
d_gene: TRBD2
j_gene: TRBJ2-3
v_gene: TRBV9
CDR3aa: CASSVGGRSADTQYF
CDR3nt: TGTGCCAGCAGCGTAGGCGGGAGATCGGCAGATACGCAGTATTTT

abundance: NA
d_gene: NA
j_gene: TRBJ2-6
v_gene: TRBV7-2
CDR3aa: CASRGSSGANGLTF
CDR3nt: TGTGCCAGCAGAGGTTCCTCTGGGGCCAACGGCCTGACTTTC

abundance: NA
d_gene: NA
j_gene: TRBJ1-5
v_gene: TRBV6-5
CDR3aa: CASSYRRGQPQHF
CDR3nt: TGTGCCAGCAGTTACAGGCGAGGTCAGCCCCAGCATTTT

abundance: NA
d_gene: NA
j_gene: TRBJ2-5
v_gene: TRBV2
CDR3aa: CASSGPTVRETQYF
CDR3nt: TGTGCCAGCAGTGGCCCTACGGTGAGGGAGACCCAGTACTTC

abundance: NA
d_gene: NA
j_gene: TRBJ2-7
v_gene: TRBV6-5
CDR3aa: CASSYSNPYEQYF
CDR3nt: TGTGCCAGCAGTTACTCCAATCCCTACGAGCAGTACTTC

abundance: NA
d_gene: TRBD1
j_gene: TRBJ1-6
v_gene: TRBV19
CDR3aa: CASSMTGVVISPLHF
CDR3nt: TGTGCCAGTAGTATGACAGGGGTGGTGATTTCACCCCTCCACTTT

abundance: NA
d_gene: TRBD1
j_gene: TRBJ2-7
v_gene: TRBV10-3
CDR3aa: CAITSTGGVSEQYF
CDR3nt: TGTGCCATCACATCGACAGGGGGTGTATCCGAGCAGTACTTC

abundance: NA
d_gene: TRBD1
j_gene: TRBJ1-6
v_gene: TRBV6-1
CDR3aa: CASSEIDRGNSPLHF
CDR3nt: TGTGCCAGCAGTGAAATTGACAGGGGGAATTCACCCCTCCACTTT

abundance: NA
d_gene: NA
j_gene: TRBJ1-5
v_gene: TRBV30
CDR3aa: CAWNKQGNQPQHF
CDR3nt: TGTGCCTGGAATAAGCAGGGTAATCAGCCCCAGCATTTT

abundance: NA
d_gene: TRBD2
j_gene: TRBJ2-7
v_gene: TRBV7-2
CDR3aa: CASSKGASGRYEQYF
CDR3nt: TGTGCCAGCAGCAAAGGGGCTAGCGGGAGGTACGAGCAGTACTTC

abundance: NA
d_gene: NA
j_gene: TRBJ1-1
v_gene: TRBV19
CDR3aa: CASSNSWGDPGTEAFF
CDR3nt: TGTGCCAGTAGTAATTCCTGGGGGGACCCTGGTACTGAAGCTTTCTTT

abundance: NA
d_gene: NA
j_gene: TRBJ1-1
v_gene: TRBV19
CDR3aa: CASKETPGQEAFF
CDR3nt: TGTGCCAGTAAGGAGACACCGGGACAAGAAGCTTTCTTT

abundance: NA
d_gene: TRBD1
j_gene: TRBJ1-4
v_gene: TRBV28
CDR3aa: CASSAGTVGLEKLFF
CDR3nt: TGTGCCAGCAGCGCCGGGACAGTTGGTTTGGAAAAACTGTTTTTT

abundance: NA
d_gene: NA
j_gene: TRBJ1-1
v_gene: TRBV28
CDR3aa: CASSPRGFGTEAFF
CDR3nt: TGTGCCAGCAGTCCTAGGGGTTTTGGCACTGAAGCTTTCTTT

abundance: NA
d_gene: NA
j_gene: TRBJ2-3
v_gene: TRBV6-5
CDR3aa: CASSYLGSGDTQYF
CDR3nt: TGTGCCAGCAGTTATCTCGGGAGTGGGGATACGCAGTATTTT

abundance: NA
d_gene: NA
j_gene: TRBJ1-2
v_gene: TRBV30
CDR3aa: CAWGRLDSTYGYTF
CDR3nt: TGTGCCTGGGGCCGCCTGGACAGCACCTATGGCTACACCTTC

abundance: NA
d_gene: NA
j_gene: TRBJ1-1
v_gene: TRBV7-2
CDR3aa: CASSLLQVGNTEAFF
CDR3nt: TGTGCCAGCAGCTTATTGCAGGTGGGGAACACTGAAGCTTTCTTT

abundance: few
d_gene: NA
j_gene: TRBJ2-7
v_gene: TRBV15
CDR3aa: CATSRERLGLYEQYF
CDR3nt: TGTGCCACCAGCAGAGAAAGACTAGGACTCTACGAGCAGTACTTC

abundance: NA
d_gene: NA
j_gene: TRBJ1-2
v_gene: TRBV28
CDR3aa: CASSFRGNYGYTF
CDR3nt: TGTGCCAGCAGTTTCAGGGGCAACTATGGCTACACCTTC

abundance: NA
d_gene: TRBD1
j_gene: TRBJ1-1
v_gene: TRBV5-6
CDR3aa: CASSLVTGGVTEAFF
CDR3nt: TGTGCCAGCAGCTTGGTCACAGGGGGCGTCACTGAAGCTTTCTTT

abundance: few
d_gene: TRBD1
j_gene: TRBJ1-1
v_gene: TRBV6-6
CDR3aa: CASSLEGTGTGFF
CDR3nt: TGTGCCAGCAGTTTGGAAGGGACAGGCACGGGTTTCTTT

abundance: NA
d_gene: TRBD1
j_gene: TRBJ1-1
v_gene: TRBV12-5
CDR3aa: CASGRTRDSPSNTEAFF
CDR3nt: TGTGCTAGTGGTCGGACCCGGGACAGTCCTTCGAACACTGAAGCTTTCTTT

abundance: NA
d_gene: TRBD1
j_gene: TRBJ1-3
v_gene: TRBV4-2
CDR3aa: CASSQTTGAGNTIYF
CDR3nt: TGTGCCAGCAGCCAGACGACAGGGGCTGGAAACACCATATATTTT

abundance: NA
d_gene: NA
j_gene: TRBJ1-3
v_gene: TRBV2
CDR3aa: CASGGVRGSGNTIYF
CDR3nt: TGTGCCAGCGGAGGTGTACGGGGCTCTGGAAACACCATATATTTT

abundance: NA
d_gene: TRBD2
j_gene: TRBJ2-7
v_gene: TRBV5-4
CDR3aa: CASSYPGTTFTVSYEQYF
CDR3nt: TGTGCCAGCAGCTACCCCGGGACTACTTTCACAGTCTCCTACGAGCAGTACTTC

abundance: once
d_gene: NA
j_gene: TRBJ1-5
v_gene: TRBV28
CDR3aa: CATDRSAGPDNQPQHF
CDR3nt: TGTGCCACCGATCGTTCGGCAGGTCCAGACAATCAGCCCCAGCATTTT

abundance: NA
d_gene: NA
j_gene: TRBJ2-5
v_gene: TRBV28
CDR3aa: CASSRQGIWETQYF
CDR3nt: TGTGCCAGCAGTAGGCAGGGAATATGGGAGACCCAGTACTTC